The 20 T cell receptor beta chains reported below all come from one sample, sequenced in a study of T cells after yellow fever vaccination. TCRdb fed the 5' RACE reads into MiXCR, producing one record per CDR3 protein. The sample yields some 150,000 distinct CDR3 sequences, about 11% seen once. The starting material was CD8+ T cells sorted from PBMCs, obtained 15 days after the yellow fever booster vaccination. The receptors derive from a man between 18 and 35 years old who received the YFV17D yellow fever vaccine.

The chain has TRBV29-1 and TRBJ2-5, with 8 positions matching TRBD2. Looked up from germline, CDR1 is SQVTM and CDR2 is ANQGSEA. J gave up 2 bases and V 3 bases, and 2 bases lay outside the gene matches. The CDR3 covers 13 residues. CDR3 sequence: CSVETGGQETQYF. The CDR3 DNA is TGCAGCGTTGAGACGGGGGGGCAAGAGACCCAGTACTTC.

The chain joins TRBV5-5 to TRBJ1-5; weak D call: TRBD1 (5 bases). Per the germline V gene, CDR1 is SGHKS and CDR2 is YYEKEE (reference sequence). V was pared by 1 base and J by 4 bases, with 6 bases between. The length of the CDR3 is 13 residues. Here the CDR3 reads CASSLWGNQPQHF. DNA for the CDR3: TGTGCCAGCAGCTTGTGGGGGAATCAGCCCCAGCATTTT.

V and J are TRBV9 and TRBJ2-3; a possible D gene is TRBD1 (5 bases). This CDR3 has 15 amino acids. The V and J ends lost 4 bases and 4 bases respectively, with 16 bases between them. Per the germline V gene, CDR1 is SGDLS and CDR2 is YYNGEE. CDR3 DNA sequence: TGTGCCAGCAGCCCAAGGGGTCTAGATTCAGATACGCAGTATTTT. Protein sequence: CASSPRGLDSDTQYF. Together with reference TRBV9 and TRBJ2-3, the CDR3 gives the full variable domain: DSGVTQTPKHLITATGQRVTLRCSPRSGDLSVYWYQQSLDQGLQFLIQYYNGEERAKGNILERFSAQQFPDLHSELNLSSLELGDSALYFCASSPRGLDSDTQYFGPGTRLTVL.

This clonotype turned up a few times. V and J are TRBV11-2 and TRBJ2-5, with D perhaps TRBD1 (5 bases). The CDR3 is made up of 14 amino acids. V shed 5 bases and J shed 2 bases, with 12 bases lying between them. CDR1 is SGHAT, CDR2 FQNNGV, per germline. Here the CDR3 reads CASSPRQRQETQYF. CDR3 DNA sequence: TGTGCCAGCAGCCCAAGACAGAGACAAGAGACCCAGTACTTC.

This chain links TRBV7-2 with TRBJ2-1, with TRBD2 matching 13 bases. Per the germline V gene, CDR1 is SGHTA and CDR2 is FQGNSA. The CDR3 runs to 16 residues. V lost 6 bases and J lost 9; bases outside the gene matches: 11. CDR3 protein: CASRTSLAGGPSEQFF. The CDR3 region has the DNA TGTGCCAGCAGGACGTCACTAGCGGGAGGGCCCAGTGAGCAGTTCTTC. The full variable domain, with the rest looked up from reference TRBV7-2 and TRBJ2-1, is GAGVSQSPSNKVTEKGKDVELRCDPISGHTALYWYRQSLGQGLEFLIYFQGNSAPDKSGLPSDRFSAERTGGSVSTLTIQRTQQEDSAVYLCASRTSLAGGPSEQFFGPGTRLTVL.

This clonotype was detected ten times or more. V gene TRBV27 combines with J gene TRBJ2-1, with 9 bases that match TRBD2. Looked up from germline, CDR1 is MNHEY and CDR2 is SMNVEV (reference sequence). The CDR3 extends over 16 amino acids. The V segment lost 4 bases and the J segment 5 bases; nucleotides outside the gene matches: 9. The CDR3 is CASSSLAGLMNNEQFF. The DNA for the CDR3 is TGTGCCAGCAGTTCCCTAGCGGGGCTAATGAACAATGAGCAGTTCTTC.

The table lists this clonotype with a few counts. V usage is TRBV12-3 or TRBV12-4 and J usage is TRBJ1-2, with 9 bases identical to TRBD1. The CDR3 contains 17 residues. V shed 6 bases, J shed 6 bases, and the junction held 17 bases outside the gene matches. For the CDR3, the DNA is TGTGCCAGCAGATCCGAAGACAGGGGGAGCCGTGTCGATGGCTACACCTTC. Translated: CASRSEDRGSRVDGYTF.

The chain employs TRBV7-9 and TRBJ1-1; D uncertain. The CDR3 extends over 14 amino acids. Trimming took off 6 bases at V and 5 bases at J, with 16 bases between the two ends. Germline loops: CDR1 SEHNR, CDR2 FQNEAQ (reference sequence). This chain's CDR3 is CASRDEGVPTEAFF. DNA for the CDR3: TGTGCCAGCAGGGACGAGGGCGTCCCTACTGAAGCTTTCTTT.

In this sample, this clonotype turned up a few times. The chain links TRBV27 to TRBJ1-1, with 7 nucleotides matching TRBD1. This CDR3 spans 14 amino acids. CDR1 is MNHEY and CDR2 is SMNVEV in the germline V gene (reference sequence). Trimming removed 6 bases from V and 4 bases from J; junction bases left unmatched: 8. The CDR3 DNA follows: TGTGCCAGCAGCCCGGGACAGCGGGTCACTGAAGCTTTCTTT. Protein: CASSPGQRVTEAFF.

This clonotype came up a few times. V usage is TRBV7-9 and J usage is TRBJ1-5; 7 bases align to TRBD1. The CDR3 has 12 residues. The germline V gene encodes CDR1 SEHNR and CDR2 FQNEAQ (reference sequence). The J segment lost 5 bases and the V segment lost 10 bases, leaving 5 bases of the junction unmatched. CDR3 loop: CAMGQSDQPQHF. The CDR3 region has the DNA TGTGCCATGGGACAGTCGGATCAGCCCCAGCATTTT.

CDR3 sequence (DNA): TGCGCCAGCAGCCCTGTCGGGGACAATCAGCCCCAGCATTTT. It specifies CASSPVGDNQPQHF. V usage is TRBV4-1 and J usage is TRBJ1-5; D remains ambiguous. In germline, CDR1 is MGHRA, CDR2 YSYEKL. Trimming stripped 4 bases from V and 3 bases from J, with 10 bases between. The CDR3 is 14 amino acids.

The chain uses TRBV2 and TRBJ2-5; 8 bases are a match to TRBD2. The V and J ends lost 6 bases and 1 base, in that order; junction bases with no gene match: 4. Germline CDR1 SNHLY, CDR2 FYNNEI. The CDR3 has 14 amino acids. CDR3 region: CASRVGGVQETQYF. In DNA form, the CDR3 reads TGTGCCAGCAGGGTCGGGGGGGTCCAAGAGACCCAGTACTTC.

This clonotype was seen only a few times. The chain joins TRBV10-2 to TRBJ2-3; possible D gene TRBD2, 6 bases. The germline V gene has CDR1 WSHSY and CDR2 SAAADI. The CDR3 spans 15 residues. Trimming removed 4 bases from V and 3 bases from J, with 14 bases in between. This CDR3 is CASSVAPGGTDTQYF. DNA of the CDR3: TGCGCCAGCAGTGTAGCCCCTGGAGGGACAGATACGCAGTATTTT.

The chain uses TRBV7-2 and TRBJ2-3; maybe TRBD2 (6 bases). Trimming stripped 4 bases from V and 4 bases from J, with 12 bases between. The CDR3 extends over 14 amino acids. Germline V gene data show CDR1 as SGHTA and CDR2 as FQGNSA. The CDR3 reads CASSWRDPADTQYF. CDR3 bases: TGTGCCAGCAGCTGGCGGGATCCCGCAGATACGCAGTATTTT.

This clonotype has ten or more counts. This rearrangement joins TRBV7-3 to TRBJ2-2; TRBD1 is a possible D gene (5 bases). V shed 3 bases and J shed 4 bases, with 12 bases lying between them. The V gene's germline CDR1 is SGHTA and CDR2 FQGTGA. The CDR3 totals 15 residues. The CDR3 protein is CASSFSARATGELFF. Written as DNA, the CDR3 is TGTGCCAGCAGCTTCTCCGCCAGGGCCACCGGGGAGCTGTTTTTT.

This clonotype showed up just a few times. The rearrangement joins TRBV20-1 to TRBJ2-1; D gene unclear. Germline CDR1 DFQATT, CDR2 SNEGSKA (reference sequence). The CDR3 loop spans 13 amino acids. V was pared by 5 bases and J by 6 bases, with 14 bases between. The CDR3 region is CSAVAGPSNEQFF. The CDR3 bases are TGCAGTGCTGTCGCCGGACCCTCCAATGAGCAGTTCTTC.

The gene calls are TRBV4-1 and TRBJ2-2, with unresolved D. Deletions cut 6 bases from V and 3 bases from J, with 14 bases between. This CDR3 has 15 residues. The germline V gene has CDR1 MGHRA and CDR2 YSYEKL. The CDR3 here is CASSFPWEDTGELFF. The CDR3 nucleotides read TGCGCCAGCAGTTTCCCGTGGGAAGACACCGGGGAGCTGTTTTTT.

This clonotype was counted only a few times. This chain uses TRBV7-2 with TRBJ2-5; perhaps TRBD1 as D (6 bases). From germline, CDR1 is SGHTA and CDR2 FQGNSA. CDR3 length: 13 residues. V was trimmed by 1 base and J by 5 bases, leaving 8 bases between them. CDR3 bases: TGTGCCAGCAGCTTAGTAACAGGGGAGACCCAGTACTTC. It yields the protein CASSLVTGETQYF.

The rearrangement uses TRBV5-1 and TRBJ2-7; 10 bases map to TRBD1. The ends lost 2 bases at V and 2 bases at J; junction bases unmatched: 7. The CDR3 totals 16 residues. CDR1 SGHRS and CDR2 YFSETQ come from the germline V gene. CDR3: CASSFEPGTGAYEQYF. The CDR3 coding sequence is TGCGCCAGCAGCTTTGAGCCCGGGACAGGGGCCTACGAGCAGTACTTC.

This clonotype was seen a few times. The chain couples TRBV27 to TRBJ1-2; D remains ambiguous. Trimming took off 7 bases at V and 4 bases at J, with 13 bases between the two ends. The CDR3 loop spans 13 amino acids. Per the germline V gene, CDR1 is MNHEY and CDR2 is SMNVEV (reference sequence). The CDR3 coding sequence is TGTGCCAGCAAAATGGCGTTGTCCTATGGCTACACCTTC. Amino acid sequence: CASKMALSYGYTF.